The following is a TCR beta chain sequence with its context. The CDR3 runs to 17 residues. CDR1 and CDR2 from the germline V gene are MNHNS and SASEGT. V was pared by 2 bases and J by 4 bases, with 20 bases between. This record belongs to a study of T cell changes during pregnancy in multiple sclerosis. Libraries were prepared by immunoSEQ multiplex PCR; TCRdb keeps only in-frame clonotypes and omits some of them. Of around 80,000 clones listed, about 91% are singletons. The TCR was taken from a female donor with multiple sclerosis, enrolled in a pregnancy study. Specimen: peripheral blood, collected before pregnancy. This sequence joins TRBV6-1 and TRBJ1-2; possible D gene TRBD1, 5 bases. In DNA form, the CDR3 reads TGTGCCAGCAGTGAAATCTGGGGGTCAGGGAGGGGCTATGGCTACACCTTC. Translating gives CASSEIWGSGRGYGYTF.